This TCR beta chain was sequenced during a study of blood T cell repertoires in COVID-19. Study in general: COVID-19 samples from acute and convalescent phases originated in the United States, Italy and Spain. Sample material is recorded as cDNA or gDNA derived from T cells, B-cell-depleted T cells, or PBMCs.

Authors' data handling: Counts of nucleated cells, estimated from reference gene primer amplification, were obtained. The assay was immunoSEQ multiplex PCR, and TCRdb's table has in-frame clones only and misses some. V and J calls plus clone size are reproduced from that table; the DNA served to infer D and trimming. The top ten clones hold 9% to 15% of a sample with 250,000 or so clones, around 86% of them seen once. This clone appeared a few times. The CDR3 runs 15 residues. Per germline, CDR1 SQVTM and CDR2 ANQGSEA. V dropped 3 bases and J dropped 7; count of bases not matched to a gene: 10. Material: peripheral blood. The chain uses TRBV29-1 and TRBJ2-1, with 9 bases that match TRBD1. The origin of this receptor is an older man with acute or convalescent COVID-19. The chain's CDR3 is CSVDYGTGLLNEQFF. CDR3 coding DNA: TGCAGCGTTGATTACGGGACAGGGCTGTTGAATGAGCAGTTCTTC.